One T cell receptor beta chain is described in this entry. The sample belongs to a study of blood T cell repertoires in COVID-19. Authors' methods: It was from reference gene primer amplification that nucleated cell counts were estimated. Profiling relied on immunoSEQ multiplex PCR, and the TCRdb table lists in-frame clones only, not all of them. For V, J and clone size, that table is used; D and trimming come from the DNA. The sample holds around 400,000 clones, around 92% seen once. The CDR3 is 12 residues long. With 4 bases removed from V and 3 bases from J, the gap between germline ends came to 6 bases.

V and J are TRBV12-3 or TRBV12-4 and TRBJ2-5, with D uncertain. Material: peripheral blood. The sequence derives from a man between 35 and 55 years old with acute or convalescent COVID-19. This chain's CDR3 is CASSSVKETQYF. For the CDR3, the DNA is TGTGCCAGCAGTTCGGTAAAAGAGACCCAGTACTTC.